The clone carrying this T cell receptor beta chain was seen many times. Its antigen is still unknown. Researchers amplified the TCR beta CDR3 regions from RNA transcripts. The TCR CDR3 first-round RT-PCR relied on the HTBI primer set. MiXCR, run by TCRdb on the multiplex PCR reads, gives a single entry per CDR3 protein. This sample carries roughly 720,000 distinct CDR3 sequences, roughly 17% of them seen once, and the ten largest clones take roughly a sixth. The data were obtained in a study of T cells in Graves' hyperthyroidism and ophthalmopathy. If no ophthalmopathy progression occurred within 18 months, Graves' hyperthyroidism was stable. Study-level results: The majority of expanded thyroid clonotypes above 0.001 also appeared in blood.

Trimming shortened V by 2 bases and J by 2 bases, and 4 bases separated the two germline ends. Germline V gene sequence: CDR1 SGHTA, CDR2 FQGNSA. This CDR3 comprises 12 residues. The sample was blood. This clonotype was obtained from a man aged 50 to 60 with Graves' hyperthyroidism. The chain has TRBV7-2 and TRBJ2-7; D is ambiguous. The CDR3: CASSLSPYEQYF. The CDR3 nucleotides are TGTGCCAGCAGCTTAAGCCCCTACGAGCAGTACTTC.